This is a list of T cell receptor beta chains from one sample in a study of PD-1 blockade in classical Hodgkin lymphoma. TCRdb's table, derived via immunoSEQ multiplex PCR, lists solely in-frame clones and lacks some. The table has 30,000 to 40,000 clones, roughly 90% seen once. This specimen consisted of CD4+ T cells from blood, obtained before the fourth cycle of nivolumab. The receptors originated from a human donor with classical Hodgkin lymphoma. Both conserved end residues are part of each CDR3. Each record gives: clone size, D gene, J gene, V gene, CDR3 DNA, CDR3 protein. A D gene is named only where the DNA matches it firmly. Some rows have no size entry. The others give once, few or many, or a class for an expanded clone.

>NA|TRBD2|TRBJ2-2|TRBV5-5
TGTGCCAGCAGCGTTAGCGGGAAATCCACCGGGGAGCTGTTTTTT
CASSVSGKSTGELFF
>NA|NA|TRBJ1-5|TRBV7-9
TGTGCCAGCAGCTTTGGGGAAACAGGTCAGCCCCAGCATTTT
CASSFGETGQPQHF
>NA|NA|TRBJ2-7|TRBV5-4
TGTGCCAGCAGCTTTACCGGGAGCTCCTACGAGCAGTACTTC
CASSFTGSSYEQYF
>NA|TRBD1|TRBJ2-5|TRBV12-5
TGTGCTAGTGGTTTAGGGAGCAGGGGGCATGATGATGGCCCGGGTGAGACCCAGTACTTC
CASGLGSRGHDDGPGETQYF
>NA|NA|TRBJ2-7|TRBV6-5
TGTGCCAGCCGGGGGCCCCACGAGCAGTACTTC
CASRGPHEQYF
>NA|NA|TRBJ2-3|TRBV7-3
TGTGCCAGCAGTGCCGGGAGAGGGCGGCCGAGCACAGATACGCAGTATTTT
CASSAGRGRPSTDTQYF
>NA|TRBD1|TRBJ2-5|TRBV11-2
TGTGCCAGCAGCCAAGGGACAGGACCACAAGAGACCCAGTACTTC
CASSQGTGPQETQYF
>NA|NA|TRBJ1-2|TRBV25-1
TGTGCCAGCAAGGACCCCGGGAGAGAATTTAACTATGGCTACACCTTC
CASKDPGREFNYGYTF
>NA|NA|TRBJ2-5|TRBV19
TGTGCCAGTAGTATAGATCCGGGCACGGAGACGGAGACCCAGTACTTC
CASSIDPGTETETQYF
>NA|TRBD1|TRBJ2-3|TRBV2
TGTGCCAGCAAAAGGGACAGGGGCACAGATACGCAGTATTTT
CASKRDRGTDTQYF
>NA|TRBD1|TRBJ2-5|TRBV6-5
TGTGCCAGTCGGGACAGTACTAGAGAGACCCAGTACTTC
CASRDSTRETQYF
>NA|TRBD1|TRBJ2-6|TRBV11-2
TGTGCCAGCAGCCCCCTGCGCGGGACAGGGCACTCTGGGGCCAACGTCCTGACTTTC
CASSPLRGTGHSGANVLTF
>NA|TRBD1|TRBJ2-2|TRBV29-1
TGCAGCATAAAGGGACAGGGTGACACCGGGGAGCTGTTTTTT
CSIKGQGDTGELFF
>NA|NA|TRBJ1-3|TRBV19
TGTGCCAGTAATGGAAACACCATATATTTT
CASNGNTIYF
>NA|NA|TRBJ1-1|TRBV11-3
TGTGCCAGCAGCTTCCAGGTGAACACTGAAGCTTTCTTT
CASSFQVNTEAFF
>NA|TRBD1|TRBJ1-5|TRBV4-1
TGCGCCAGCAGATCGGGACAGGGCGATCAGCCCCAGCATTTT
CASRSGQGDQPQHF
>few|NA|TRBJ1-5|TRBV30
TGTGCCTGGAGCGGGGGCAATCAGCCCCAGCATTTT
CAWSGGNQPQHF